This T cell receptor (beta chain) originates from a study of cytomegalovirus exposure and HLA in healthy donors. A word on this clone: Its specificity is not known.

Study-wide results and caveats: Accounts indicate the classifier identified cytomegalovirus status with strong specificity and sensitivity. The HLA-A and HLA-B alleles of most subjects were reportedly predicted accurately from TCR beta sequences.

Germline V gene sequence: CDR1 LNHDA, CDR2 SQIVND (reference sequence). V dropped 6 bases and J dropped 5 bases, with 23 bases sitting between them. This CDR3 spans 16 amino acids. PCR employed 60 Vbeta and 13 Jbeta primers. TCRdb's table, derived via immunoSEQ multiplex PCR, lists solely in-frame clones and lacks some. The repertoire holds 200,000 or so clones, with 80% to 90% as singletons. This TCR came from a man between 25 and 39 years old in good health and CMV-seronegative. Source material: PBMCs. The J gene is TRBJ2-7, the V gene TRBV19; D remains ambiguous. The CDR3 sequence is CASRSDTSVGLHEQYF. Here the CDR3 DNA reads TGTGCCAGTAGATCAGATACGAGCGTAGGCTTGCACGAGCAGTACTTC.